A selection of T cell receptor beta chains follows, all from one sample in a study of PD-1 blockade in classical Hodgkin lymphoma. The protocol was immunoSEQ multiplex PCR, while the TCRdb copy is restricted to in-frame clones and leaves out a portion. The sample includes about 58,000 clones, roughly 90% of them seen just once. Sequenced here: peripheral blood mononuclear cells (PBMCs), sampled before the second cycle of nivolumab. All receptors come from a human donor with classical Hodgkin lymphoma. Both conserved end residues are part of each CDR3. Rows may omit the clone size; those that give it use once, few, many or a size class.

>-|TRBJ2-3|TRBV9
CASSVGSLTGDDTQYF
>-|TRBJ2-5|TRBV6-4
CASSDSASGGQETQYF
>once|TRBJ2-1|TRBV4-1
CASSQDTSGGLSNEQFF
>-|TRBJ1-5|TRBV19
CASSIDAGPLNQPQHF
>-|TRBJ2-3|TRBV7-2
CASSLSGSRTDTQYF
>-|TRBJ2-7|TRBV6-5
CASSYSRGSTYEQYF
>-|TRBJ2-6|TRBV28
CASSKTGAGANVLTF
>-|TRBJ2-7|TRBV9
CASSAGTSGGDEQYF
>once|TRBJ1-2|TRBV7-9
CASSPTEYGYTF
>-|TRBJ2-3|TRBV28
CASSPGWGLATDTQYF
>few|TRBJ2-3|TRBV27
CASSLVAGSTDTQYF
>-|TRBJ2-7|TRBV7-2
CASSPSPPSGSGSYEQYF
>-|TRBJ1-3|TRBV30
CAWSTEGNTIYF
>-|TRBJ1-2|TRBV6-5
CASSSPRGYTF
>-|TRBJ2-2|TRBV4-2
CASSRALTSNTGELFF
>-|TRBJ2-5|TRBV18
CASSSRDQETQYF
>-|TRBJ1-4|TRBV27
CASSLKGTGGGLNEKLFF
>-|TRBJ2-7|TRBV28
CASTPPDRYYEQYF
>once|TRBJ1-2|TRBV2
CASSEARRAMNGYTF
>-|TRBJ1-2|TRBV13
CASSPGTGHGYTF
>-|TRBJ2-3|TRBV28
CASSSGSDTQYF
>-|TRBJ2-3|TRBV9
CASSVESSGDTQYF
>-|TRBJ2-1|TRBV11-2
CASSFVVGGIYNEQFF
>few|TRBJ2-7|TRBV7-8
CASSLAYLAGGSSYEQYF
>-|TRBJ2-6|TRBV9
CASSVAGQPGANVLTF
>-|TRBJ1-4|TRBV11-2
CASSFSFNEKLFF
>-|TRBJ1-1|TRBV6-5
CASTQGTEAFF
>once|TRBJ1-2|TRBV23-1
CASSPTQGKHYGYTF
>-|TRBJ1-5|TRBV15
CATSRAGTLDQPQHF
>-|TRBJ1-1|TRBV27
CASSKRGRTEAFF
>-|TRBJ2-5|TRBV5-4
CASSPTGTQETQYF
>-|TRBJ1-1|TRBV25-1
CASSATPGAEAFF
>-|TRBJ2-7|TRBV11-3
CASSYGSHYEQYF
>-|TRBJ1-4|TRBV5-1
CASSSRTNEKLFF
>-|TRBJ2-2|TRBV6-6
CASSPSNTGELFF
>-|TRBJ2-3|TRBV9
CASSVVGAASTDTQYF
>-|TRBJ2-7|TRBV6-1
CASSPRGSGNYEQYF